A selection of T cell receptor beta chains follows, all from one sample in a study of blood T cell repertoires in COVID-19. The data were produced by immunoSEQ multiplex PCR, yet TCRdb's version contains in-frame clones alone and is incomplete. The sample holds roughly 70,000 clones, about nine tenths seen once. Material for sequencing was peripheral blood. These receptors originate from a man aged 45-65 years with COVID-19, enrolled during active disease. CDR3s include the opening cysteine and the closing phenylalanine or tryptophan. Fields, in order: CDR3 DNA, CDR3 protein, J gene, clone size, V gene, D gene. D genes are given only for firm matches. Clone size is stated in some rows and not others, as once, few, many or a class when expanded.

CDR3 DNA: TGTGCCAGCAGCTGGGGGGATCACAATGAGCAGTTCTTC; CDR3 protein: CASSWGDHNEQFF; J gene: TRBJ2-1; clone size: NA; V gene: TRBV5-6; D gene: NA
CDR3 DNA: TGTGCCAGCAGGCGATTCGGGACAGGGGTACGCGGCTACACCTTC; CDR3 protein: CASRRFGTGVRGYTF; J gene: TRBJ1-2; clone size: once; V gene: TRBV5-4; D gene: TRBD1
CDR3 DNA: TGCGCCAGCAGCCAGGGTAGACAGGGCGAAGATACGCAGTATTTT; CDR3 protein: CASSQGRQGEDTQYF; J gene: TRBJ2-3; clone size: NA; V gene: TRBV4-1; D gene: TRBD1
CDR3 DNA: TGTGCCAGTAGCCGGGACAGGGGGACCGGCAACTATGGCTACACCTTC; CDR3 protein: CASSRDRGTGNYGYTF; J gene: TRBJ1-2; clone size: NA; V gene: TRBV19; D gene: TRBD1
CDR3 DNA: TGTGCCAGCAGCCCCCGATGGGTAGCGAACTATGGCTACACCTTC; CDR3 protein: CASSPRWVANYGYTF; J gene: TRBJ1-2; clone size: NA; V gene: TRBV4-2; D gene: NA
CDR3 DNA: TGCAGCGTTGTCGTGGGCCAAAGGGAAAAACTGTTTTTT; CDR3 protein: CSVVVGQREKLFF; J gene: TRBJ1-4; clone size: NA; V gene: TRBV29-1; D gene: NA
CDR3 DNA: TGTGCCAGCAGCATAAAGGGAGGGACAGGGGAAAACACCATATATTTT; CDR3 protein: CASSIKGGTGENTIYF; J gene: TRBJ1-3; clone size: NA; V gene: TRBV7-2; D gene: TRBD1
CDR3 DNA: TGTGCCAGCAGGTCCCCCAGCGGGAGTTTTTCCTACAATGAGCAGTTCTTC; CDR3 protein: CASRSPSGSFSYNEQFF; J gene: TRBJ2-1; clone size: NA; V gene: TRBV2; D gene: TRBD2
CDR3 DNA: TGTGCCAGCAGCTTAGTGGGCGGGGGACGGACTGAAGCTTTCTTT; CDR3 protein: CASSLVGGGRTEAFF; J gene: TRBJ1-1; clone size: NA; V gene: TRBV11-1; D gene: NA
CDR3 DNA: TGTGCCAGCAGTTCCAGAAAGTGGGACAGGGGAGGATACGAGCAGTACTTC; CDR3 protein: CASSSRKWDRGGYEQYF; J gene: TRBJ2-7; clone size: NA; V gene: TRBV27; D gene: TRBD1
CDR3 DNA: TGTGCCAGTAGTATGGGAGCGGGAAGTTCGATGGAGACCCAGTACTTC; CDR3 protein: CASSMGAGSSMETQYF; J gene: TRBJ2-5; clone size: NA; V gene: TRBV19; D gene: TRBD2
CDR3 DNA: TGCGCCAGCAGCCAGCGACTAGCGGAGGTCTACAATGAGCAGTTCTTC; CDR3 protein: CASSQRLAEVYNEQFF; J gene: TRBJ2-1; clone size: NA; V gene: TRBV4-1; D gene: TRBD2
CDR3 DNA: TGTGCCAGCCTCACCCTTAACAGGGTTGGAAACACCATATATTTT; CDR3 protein: CASLTLNRVGNTIYF; J gene: TRBJ1-3; clone size: NA; V gene: TRBV6-6; D gene: NA
CDR3 DNA: TGTGCCAGTAGTCCCAGGCTTGGGACAGGGAACTATGGCTACACCTTC; CDR3 protein: CASSPRLGTGNYGYTF; J gene: TRBJ1-2; clone size: NA; V gene: TRBV19; D gene: TRBD1
CDR3 DNA: TGCAGTGCTGGACCAGGGGCTGAAGCTTTCTTT; CDR3 protein: CSAGPGAEAFF; J gene: TRBJ1-1; clone size: NA; V gene: TRBV20-1; D gene: NA
CDR3 DNA: TGTGCCAGCAGCCAAGATATGACTCGAGGCAGCCAAGAGACCCAGTACTTC; CDR3 protein: CASSQDMTRGSQETQYF; J gene: TRBJ2-5; clone size: NA; V gene: TRBV4-2; D gene: NA
CDR3 DNA: TGTGCCAGCAGCCAACACAGGGGGCTTTTTAGCACCGGGGAGCTGTTTTTT; CDR3 protein: CASSQHRGLFSTGELFF; J gene: TRBJ2-2; clone size: NA; V gene: TRBV14; D gene: TRBD1
CDR3 DNA: TGTGCCAGCAGTGACTCGTTTAGCATTCGGTCGGACAGGGGGCAGGTTGAGCAGTTCTTC; CDR3 protein: CASSDSFSIRSDRGQVEQFF; J gene: TRBJ2-1; clone size: once; V gene: TRBV6-4; D gene: TRBD1
CDR3 DNA: TGTGCCAGCAGTTTATCATCTAGCGGGAGGACAGATACGCAGTATTTT; CDR3 protein: CASSLSSSGRTDTQYF; J gene: TRBJ2-3; clone size: NA; V gene: TRBV28; D gene: TRBD2
CDR3 DNA: TGTGCCAGTAGTATAGAACGTAGCAGGGTTAGCAATCAGCCCCAGCATTTT; CDR3 protein: CASSIERSRVSNQPQHF; J gene: TRBJ1-5; clone size: NA; V gene: TRBV19; D gene: NA
CDR3 DNA: TGTGCCTGTGCTAATAACCCCGGGACTAGAAACTCCAATGAGCAGTTCTTC; CDR3 protein: CACANNPGTRNSNEQFF; J gene: TRBJ2-1; clone size: NA; V gene: TRBV30; D gene: TRBD2
CDR3 DNA: TGTGCCAGCAGCCTTAGTCCCGGGGAGCTGTTTTTT; CDR3 protein: CASSLSPGELFF; J gene: TRBJ2-2; clone size: NA; V gene: TRBV3-1/TRBV3-2; D gene: NA
CDR3 DNA: TGTGCCAGCAGGCCGAGGGGGAAGGATCAGCCCCAGCATTTT; CDR3 protein: CASRPRGKDQPQHF; J gene: TRBJ1-5; clone size: NA; V gene: TRBV6-5; D gene: NA
CDR3 DNA: TGTGCCAGCAGCTTGTCTAGCGGGGGTTACAATGAGCAGTTCTTC; CDR3 protein: CASSLSSGGYNEQFF; J gene: TRBJ2-1; clone size: NA; V gene: TRBV7-2; D gene: TRBD2
CDR3 DNA: TGTGCCAGCAGCGTAGCGGGGACAGGGGAAGAGACCCAGTACTTC; CDR3 protein: CASSVAGTGEETQYF; J gene: TRBJ2-5; clone size: NA; V gene: TRBV9; D gene: TRBD1
CDR3 DNA: TGTGCCAGTACTTTAGCGGGAGGGCCCTGGGATGAGCAGTTCTTC; CDR3 protein: CASTLAGGPWDEQFF; J gene: TRBJ2-1; clone size: NA; V gene: TRBV19; D gene: TRBD2
CDR3 DNA: TGTGCCAGCAGCCCACAGGGGATTGGCGCCACCGGGGAGCTGTTTTTT; CDR3 protein: CASSPQGIGATGELFF; J gene: TRBJ2-2; clone size: NA; V gene: TRBV9; D gene: TRBD1
CDR3 DNA: TGTGCCAGCAGTTCACTACTAAGTAACACAGATACGCAGTATTTT; CDR3 protein: CASSSLLSNTDTQYF; J gene: TRBJ2-3; clone size: NA; V gene: TRBV28; D gene: NA
CDR3 DNA: TGTGCCAGCAGTGAACTCCTAGCGGGAGAGACCCAGTACTTC; CDR3 protein: CASSELLAGETQYF; J gene: TRBJ2-5; clone size: NA; V gene: TRBV2; D gene: TRBD2
CDR3 DNA: TGCGCCAGCAGCTTGGGGATTAGTTGGGGGGAGGACGAGCAGTACTTC; CDR3 protein: CASSLGISWGEDEQYF; J gene: TRBJ2-7; clone size: NA; V gene: TRBV5-1; D gene: NA
CDR3 DNA: TGTGCCAGCAGTGACTCGAAGACTAGCGGAGGCAAAATGGGCTACGAGCAGTACTTC; CDR3 protein: CASSDSKTSGGKMGYEQYF; J gene: TRBJ2-7; clone size: NA; V gene: TRBV6-4; D gene: TRBD2
CDR3 DNA: TGCGCCAGCAGCTTGGGGACAGACTTTAGCACAGATACGCAGTATTTT; CDR3 protein: CASSLGTDFSTDTQYF; J gene: TRBJ2-3; clone size: NA; V gene: TRBV5-1; D gene: NA
CDR3 DNA: TGTGCCACAAATGAACAGGGGCTAAATGAGCAGTTCTTC; CDR3 protein: CATNEQGLNEQFF; J gene: TRBJ2-1; clone size: NA; V gene: TRBV6-5; D gene: TRBD1
CDR3 DNA: TGTGCCAGCACCGGGGGACTAGCGGGAGAGACCCAGTACTTC; CDR3 protein: CASTGGLAGETQYF; J gene: TRBJ2-5; clone size: NA; V gene: TRBV25-1; D gene: TRBD2
CDR3 DNA: TGTGCCAGCAGCTTAGCTGGAACCTCGGGAGCTTTCTTT; CDR3 protein: CASSLAGTSGAFF; J gene: TRBJ1-1; clone size: NA; V gene: TRBV13; D gene: NA
CDR3 DNA: TGCGCCAGCAGCCAAGTTCAAGGACAGGGGGTCTACAATGAGCAGTTCTTC; CDR3 protein: CASSQVQGQGVYNEQFF; J gene: TRBJ2-1; clone size: NA; V gene: TRBV4-3; D gene: TRBD1
CDR3 DNA: TGTGCCAGCCAAGGACTAGCGGGAGGGAGCGGGGAGCTGTTTTTT; CDR3 protein: CASQGLAGGSGELFF; J gene: TRBJ2-2; clone size: NA; V gene: TRBV28; D gene: TRBD2
CDR3 DNA: TGTGCCAGCAGTTTTTCCGGACTGGGCCACCACCAGTACTTC; CDR3 protein: CASSFSGLGHHQYF; J gene: TRBJ2-5; clone size: NA; V gene: TRBV6-2/TRBV6-3; D gene: NA
CDR3 DNA: TGTGCCAGCAGCCGGACAGGGGGAGTCGAGAGCAATCAGCCCCAGCATTTT; CDR3 protein: CASSRTGGVESNQPQHF; J gene: TRBJ1-5; clone size: NA; V gene: TRBV5-4; D gene: TRBD1
CDR3 DNA: TGTGCCAGCAGCCGTCGGGGGGCTGGGGATTCACCCCTCCACTTT; CDR3 protein: CASSRRGAGDSPLHF; J gene: TRBJ1-6; clone size: NA; V gene: TRBV6-5; D gene: NA
CDR3 DNA: TGTGCCAGCAGCCCGGGGACTCTTCCCCCCCCTGAGCAGTTCTTC; CDR3 protein: CASSPGTLPPPEQFF; J gene: TRBJ2-1; clone size: NA; V gene: TRBV11-2; D gene: NA
CDR3 DNA: TGTGCCAGCAGTCATCCGGGACAGGGGGCATCACCCCTCCACTTT; CDR3 protein: CASSHPGQGASPLHF; J gene: TRBJ1-6; clone size: once; V gene: TRBV6-5; D gene: TRBD1
CDR3 DNA: TGTGCCAGCAGCCAACGATCCGGGACAGAGAGCACAGATACGCAGTATTTT; CDR3 protein: CASSQRSGTESTDTQYF; J gene: TRBJ2-3; clone size: once; V gene: TRBV4-2; D gene: TRBD1
CDR3 DNA: TGCGCCAGCAGTGGGCGTTCGGGGGAGACCCAGTACTTC; CDR3 protein: CASSGRSGETQYF; J gene: TRBJ2-5; clone size: few; V gene: TRBV5-1; D gene: NA
CDR3 DNA: TGCAGCGTTGACAGGCAAGAGACCCAGTACTTC; CDR3 protein: CSVDRQETQYF; J gene: TRBJ2-5; clone size: NA; V gene: TRBV29-1; D gene: NA
CDR3 DNA: TGTGCCAGCAGCTTTGACAATAATGAAAAACTGTTTTTT; CDR3 protein: CASSFDNNEKLFF; J gene: TRBJ1-4; clone size: once; V gene: TRBV5-5; D gene: NA
CDR3 DNA: TGTGCCAGCAGCCAAGACAGAGGAAACACCATATATTTT; CDR3 protein: CASSQDRGNTIYF; J gene: TRBJ1-3; clone size: NA; V gene: TRBV14; D gene: NA
CDR3 DNA: TGTGCCAGCAGCTCTGGACTAGACACAGATACGCAGTATTTT; CDR3 protein: CASSSGLDTDTQYF; J gene: TRBJ2-3; clone size: NA; V gene: TRBV7-8; D gene: TRBD2
CDR3 DNA: TGTGCCAGTTACACCACGACTAGCGGGTACACAGATACGCAGTATTTT; CDR3 protein: CASYTTTSGYTDTQYF; J gene: TRBJ2-3; clone size: NA; V gene: TRBV5-8; D gene: TRBD2
CDR3 DNA: TGTGCCAGCAGTTACTCTCTACTCGCGGTTAGCACAGATACGCAGTATTTT; CDR3 protein: CASSYSLLAVSTDTQYF; J gene: TRBJ2-3; clone size: NA; V gene: TRBV6-2/TRBV6-3; D gene: NA
CDR3 DNA: TGCGCCAGCAGCCTTCGACTAGCGGCTATCTACGAGCAGTACTTC; CDR3 protein: CASSLRLAAIYEQYF; J gene: TRBJ2-7; clone size: NA; V gene: TRBV4-1; D gene: TRBD2
CDR3 DNA: TGTGCCAGCAGTCAGTCGGGGGAGGGGCAGTACTTC; CDR3 protein: CASSQSGEGQYF; J gene: TRBJ2-7; clone size: NA; V gene: TRBV6-6; D gene: TRBD2
CDR3 DNA: TGTGCCAGCAGTTACTCCGGGACAGCTAATGAAAAACTGTTTTTT; CDR3 protein: CASSYSGTANEKLFF; J gene: TRBJ1-4; clone size: NA; V gene: TRBV6-5; D gene: TRBD1
CDR3 DNA: TGTGCCATCAGCTACAGGGGCGAGCAGTACTTC; CDR3 protein: CAISYRGEQYF; J gene: TRBJ2-7; clone size: NA; V gene: TRBV10-3; D gene: TRBD1